Presented here are 25 T cell receptor beta chains from one specimen sequenced in a study of T cells in narcolepsy. Sequenced by immunoSEQ multiplex PCR; TCRdb stores in-frame clones only, minus some. The sample consists of tens of thousands of clones, approximately 88% of them appearing once. Sequenced sample: CD45RA- memory CD4+ T cells from PBMCs. Receptors originate from a human donor with narcolepsy.

The V and J genes are TRBV9 and TRBJ2-1; perhaps D is TRBD1 or TRBD2 (5 bases each). CDR3 length equals 15 residues. Germline V gene data show CDR1 as SGDLS and CDR2 as YYNGEE. Trimming took off 0 bases at V and 4 bases at J, with 11 bases between the two ends. The CDR3 region is CASSVAGDPYNEQFF. For the CDR3, the DNA is TGTGCCAGCAGCGTAGCCGGGGACCCGTACAATGAGCAGTTCTTC.

The genes are TRBV15 and TRBJ2-6; no clear D gene. This CDR3 has 19 residues. Trimming stripped 0 bases from V and 0 bases from J, with 15 bases between. Germline-derived CDR1 and CDR2 are LNHNV and YYDKDF (reference sequence). The CDR3 sequence: CATSRDISARGSGANVLTF. In DNA, the CDR3 is TGTGCCACCAGCAGAGATATATCGGCTCGAGGCTCTGGGGCCAACGTCCTGACTTTC.

CDR3: CASIPRAGMETQYF. Here the CDR3 DNA reads TGTGCCAGCATTCCCCGAGCGGGAATGGAGACCCAGTACTTC. The chain links TRBV7-2 to TRBJ2-5, with TRBD2 matching over 7 bases. The ends lost 7 bases at V and 5 bases at J; junction bases unmatched: 10. CDR1 is SGHTA, CDR2 FQGNSA, per germline. The CDR3 contains 14 residues.

This chain links TRBV29-1 with TRBJ2-5; 10 bases fit TRBD1. The junction had 10 bases not matched to a gene; V was cut back by 7 bases and J by 5 bases. Germline loops: CDR1 SQVTM, CDR2 ANQGSEA. CDR3 length: 14 residues. The chain's CDR3 is CSAEGTGAVETQYF. In DNA form, the CDR3 reads TGCAGCGCGGAAGGGACAGGGGCGGTGGAGACCCAGTACTTC.

This chain links TRBV5-1 with TRBJ1-1; D call uncertain. The CDR3 runs 14 residues. V lost 4 bases, J lost 1 base, and 11 bases lay in between. Germline-derived CDR1 and CDR2 are SGHRS and YFSETQ. The CDR3 DNA sequence: TGCGCCAGCAGCCCTACTCCATCGAACACTGAAGCTTTCTTT. The encoded protein is CASSPTPSNTEAFF.

The gene calls are TRBV21-1 and TRBJ2-3. TRBV21-1 is designated a pseudogene. The CDR3 is 16 amino acids. As DNA, the CDR3 is TGTGCCAGCAGCAAATCCGGGACGCCAAACACAGATACGCAGTATTTT. This gives the protein CASSKSGTPNTDTQYF.

DNA of the CDR3: TGTGCCAGCAGTAACCTCAAGGGATCCTACGAGCAGTACTTC. This sequence encodes CASSNLKGSYEQYF. This rearrangement joins TRBV27 to TRBJ2-7; D ambiguous. V shed 5 bases and J shed 1 base, with 12 bases lying between them. The CDR3 has 14 residues. In germline, CDR1 is MNHEY, CDR2 SMNVEV (reference sequence).

The chain employs TRBV7-9 and TRBJ1-4; a weak D match, TRBD1 (5 bases). Germline V gene lookup returns CDR1 SEHNR and CDR2 FQNEAQ (reference sequence). The length of the CDR3 is 17 residues. V was trimmed by 3 bases and J by 0 bases, leaving 14 bases between them. DNA for the CDR3: TGTGCCAGCAGCTTGGCCGGGGCCAACCCAACTAATGAAAAACTGTTTTTT. Translation: CASSLAGANPTNEKLFF. The full variable domain, completed using reference TRBV7-9 and TRBJ1-4, is DTGVSQNPRHKITKRGQNVTFRCDPISEHNRLYWYRQTLGQGPEFLTYFQNEAQLEKSRLLSDRFSAERPKGSFSTLEIQRTEQGDSAMYLCASSLAGANPTNEKLFFGSGTQLSVL.

This clone was picked up a small number of times. The chain employs TRBV6-1 and TRBJ2-5, with 8 positions matching TRBD2. The CDR3 is 16 amino acids. V gave up 3 bases and J gave up 2 bases; unmatched junction bases: 8. Germline CDR1 MNHNS, CDR2 SASEGT. In DNA, the CDR3 is TGTGCCAGCAGTGAGGGAAGCGGGAGTCCTCAAGAGACCCAGTACTTC. It is translated as CASSEGSGSPQETQYF.

The CDR3 sequence: CAISGQGTEAFF. The CDR3 DNA reads TGTGCCATCAGTGGACAGGGCACTGAAGCTTTCTTT. J is TRBJ1-1 and V is TRBV10-3; TRBD1 agrees at 7 bases. Germline V gene data show CDR1 as ENHRY and CDR2 as SYGVKD. The V gene end was trimmed by 4 bases and the J gene end by 4 bases; junction bases not matched to a gene: 0. The length of the CDR3 is 12 residues.

The chain combines TRBV4-2 with TRBJ2-1; possibly TRBD1 for D (5 bases). The germline V gene has CDR1 LGHNA and CDR2 YNFKEQ. There are 16 residues in the CDR3. Trimming took 3 bases from V and 0 from J, leaving 12 bases between them. CDR3 in DNA: TGTGCCAGCAGCCAGGATGGACATAGCTCCTACAATGAGCAGTTCTTC. Translation gives CASSQDGHSSYNEQFF.

The chain recombines TRBV28 with TRBJ2-7; D might be TRBD1 (5 bases). This CDR3 spans 14 amino acids. Deletions cut 6 bases from V and 3 bases from J, with 15 bases between. Germline V gene lookup returns CDR1 MDHEN and CDR2 SYDVKM. The CDR3 DNA reads as TGTGCCAGCAGCCCCCCATCCCAGGGCTACGAGCAGTACTTC. Its translation: CASSPPSQGYEQYF.

This chain connects TRBV5-4 to TRBJ2-1; possibly TRBD1 or TRBD2 for D (6 bases each). The CDR3 has 14 amino acids. Germline CDR1 and CDR2: SGHNT and YYREEE (reference sequence). Between the trimmed V and J ends, which lost 4 bases and 5 bases, there was a span of 13 bases. As DNA, the CDR3 is TGTGCCAGCAGCCCCGGGGGCCTCAACAATGAGCAGTTCTTC. This translates into CASSPGGLNNEQFF.

The J gene is TRBJ2-5, the V gene TRBV9; 9 nucleotides match TRBD2. Germline V CDR1 and CDR2: SGDLS, YYNGEE. The junction had 4 bases not matched to a gene; V was cut back by 2 bases and J by 2 bases. The CDR3 runs to 15 residues. The DNA for the CDR3 is TGTGCCAGCAGCGTCTCTAGCGGGGTTCAAGAGACCCAGTACTTC. This sequence encodes CASSVSSGVQETQYF. The entire variable domain, with the rest obtained from reference TRBV9 and TRBJ2-5, is as follows: DSGVTQTPKHLITATGQRVTLRCSPRSGDLSVYWYQQSLDQGLQFLIQYYNGEERAKGNILERFSAQQFPDLHSELNLSSLELGDSALYFCASSVSSGVQETQYFGPGTRLLVL.

The chain couples TRBV4-3 to TRBJ2-2; D uncertain. Trimming stripped 0 bases from V and 6 bases from J, with 8 bases between. Germline values: CDR1 LGHNA, CDR2 YSLEER. The CDR3 runs 14 residues. The CDR3 is CASSQDPMAGELFF. The CDR3 DNA reads as TGCGCCAGCAGCCAAGACCCTATGGCCGGGGAGCTGTTTTTT.

This clone has just one count. The chain carries TRBV30 and TRBJ2-7, with D possibly matching TRBD1 (6 bases). Per the germline V gene, CDR1 is GTSNPN and CDR2 is SVGIG (reference sequence). The length of the CDR3 is 13 residues. V gave up 0 bases and J gave up 2 bases, with 8 bases separating them. Here the CDR3 DNA reads TGTGCCTGGAGTGTAGACAGGCCCTACGAGCAGTACTTC. Residues: CAWSVDRPYEQYF.

V and J are TRBV7-2 and TRBJ2-3, with 11 nucleotides matching TRBD2. Looked up from germline, CDR1 is SGHTA and CDR2 is FQGNSA. V was pared by 0 bases and J by 5 bases, with 16 bases of the junction left unmatched. CDR3 size: 20 residues. This chain's CDR3 is CASSLAGGLAGGPGGDTQYF. The CDR3 region has the DNA TGTGCCAGCAGCTTAGCAGGAGGGCTAGCGGGGGGACCTGGGGGAGATACGCAGTATTTT.

V usage is TRBV15 and J usage is TRBJ2-7; D is perhaps TRBD1 (5 bases). This CDR3 region has 13 residues. The V end was cut by 0 bases, the J end by 4 bases, with 7 bases between. The germline gives CDR1 LNHNV, CDR2 YYDKDF (reference sequence). DNA of the CDR3: TGTGCCACCAGCAGAGAACAGGAATACGAGCAGTACTTC. Translating it yields CATSREQEYEQYF.

The chain has TRBV7-2 and TRBJ2-3; tentative D call: TRBD1 (6 bases). Germline CDR1 and CDR2: SGHTA and FQGNSA. Trimming took off 3 bases at V and 3 bases at J, with 16 bases between the two ends. The CDR3 has 16 amino acids. The CDR3 coding sequence is TGTGCCAGCAGCTTTTGGGCCAGGGGAAATACAGATACGCAGTATTTT. Amino acid sequence: CASSFWARGNTDTQYF.

The count of this clone is one. This rearrangement joins TRBV6-1 to TRBJ1-5; D ambiguous. This CDR3 is built from 14 residues. Per germline, CDR1 MNHNS and CDR2 SASEGT. V dropped 7 bases and J dropped 7 bases, with 17 bases sitting between them. The CDR3 DNA sequence: TGTGCCAGCACCGAAATGGGAGGGAGGCAGCCCCAGCATTTT. It specifies CASTEMGGRQPQHF.

V is TRBV5-1 and J is TRBJ2-1, with D maybe TRBD2 (5 bases). This CDR3 is built from 12 residues. Per the germline V gene, CDR1 is SGHRS and CDR2 is YFSETQ. V lost 4 bases to trimming and J lost 9 bases, with 11 bases between them. CDR3 bases: TGCGCCAGCAGCCCCCTCGGGATTGAGCAGTTCTTC. The encoded protein is CASSPLGIEQFF. Full variable domain (remainder filled in from reference TRBV5-1 and TRBJ2-1): KAGVTQTPRYLIKTRGQQVTLSCSPISGHRSVSWYQQTPGQGLQFLFEYFSETQRNKGNFPGRFSGRQFSNSRSEMNVSTLELGDSALYLCASSPLGIEQFFGPGTRLTVL.

V and J are TRBV10-3 and TRBJ2-7; 8 bases line up with TRBD2. CDR1 is ENHRY and CDR2 is SYGVKD in the germline V gene. The V segment lost 5 bases and the J segment 7 bases; nucleotides outside the gene matches: 16. The CDR3 is 16 amino acids. In nucleotides, the CDR3 is TGTGCCATCAGTAGCCCCTCCGGCGGGGGGTTTCAAGAGCAGTACTTC. This gives the protein CAISSPSGGGFQEQYF.

The rearrangement links TRBV4-1 to TRBJ1-6, with D tentatively TRBD1 (5 bases). Germline CDR1 MGHRA, CDR2 YSYEKL. Trimming stripped 3 bases from V and 13 bases from J, with 16 bases between. The CDR3 has 14 amino acids. Here the CDR3 reads CASSHGQGSAPLHF. DNA for the CDR3: TGCGCCAGCAGCCACGGGCAGGGATCCGCTCCCCTCCACTTT.

This rearrangement joins TRBV6-4 to TRBJ1-5; TRBD1 aligns across 12 bases. Per the germline V gene, CDR1 is MRHNA and CDR2 is SNTAGT. V lost 6 bases to trimming and J lost 4 bases; unmatched junction nucleotides: 7. The length of the CDR3 is 16 residues. The CDR3, as DNA: TGTGCCAGCAGGGGGGAGGGACAGGGGGCGAATCAGCCCCAGCATTTT. Its translation is CASRGEGQGANQPQHF.

The J gene is TRBJ1-2, the V gene TRBV21-1. TRBV21-1 is listed as a pseudogene. CDR3 length: 23 amino acids. The CDR3 spells CASSAGGLEVVRESFLSGYGYTF. For the CDR3, the DNA is TGTGCCAGCAGCGCGGGGGGATTAGAGGTTGTTAGGGAGAGTTTTCTATCAGGCTATGGCTACACCTTC.